A single sample gave rise to the 19 T cell receptor beta chains below, sequenced in a study of response to subunit inactivated influenza vaccine. TCRdb processed the RT-PCR reads anew with MiXCR; each CDR3 protein has one entry. The sample yields approximately 680,000 distinct CDR3 sequences, 15% to 19% seen once. The specimen was PBMCs from blood, collected 11 to 12 days after vaccination. The receptors were sampled from a man in his fifties who received an inactivated influenza vaccine.

This rearrangement joins TRBV3-1 to TRBJ2-7; TRBD2 might be the D (6 bases). Germline lookup yields CDR1 LGHDT and CDR2 YNNKEL (reference sequence). The CDR3 runs 14 residues. Trimming removed 1 base at V and 3 bases at J, with 10 bases between. CDR3: CASSQVRESYEQYF. DNA of the CDR3: TGTGCCAGCAGCCAAGTTCGGGAGAGCTACGAGCAGTACTTC.

A few counts support this clonotype. The V gene is TRBV6-5, the J gene TRBJ1-1; TRBD1 agrees at 7 bases. This CDR3 has 12 residues. Unmatched junction bases numbered 3, after V lost 6 bases and J lost 5 bases. Germline V gene sequence: CDR1 MNHEY, CDR2 SVGAGI. The CDR3 coding sequence is TGTGCCAGCAGATCGACAGGGACTGAAGCTTTCTTT. Translating gives CASRSTGTEAFF.

This clonotype turned up a few times. This rearrangement joins TRBV10-3 to TRBJ2-7; D is unclear. V dropped 0 bases and J dropped 6 bases, with 9 bases sitting between them. The CDR3 extends over 13 amino acids. Germline CDR1 ENHRY, CDR2 SYGVKD. As DNA, the CDR3 is TGTGCCATCAGTGAGTCAGGGCGTTCCGAGCAGTACTTC. Its translation: CAISESGRSEQYF.

This rearrangement joins TRBV18 to TRBJ1-2, with 10 positions matching TRBD1. Germline V lookup: CDR1 KGHSH, CDR2 LQKENI. The CDR3 covers 19 residues. V lost 3 bases, J lost 4 bases, and 17 bases stayed unmatched. The CDR3 spells CASSPQAGTGVLITYGYTF. The CDR3 DNA reads as TGTGCCAGCTCACCTCAAGCCGGGACAGGGGTCCTTATTACCTATGGCTACACCTTC.

This clonotype was seen more than once but under ten times. The gene calls are TRBV12-3 or TRBV12-4 and TRBJ2-2; the match to TRBD2 covers 8 bases. The CDR3 contains 16 residues. J was trimmed by 5 bases and V by 6 bases; bases with no gene match: 11. The CDR3 reads CASSGFGGAETGELFF. CDR3 sequence (DNA): TGTGCCAGCAGCGGCTTCGGGGGGGCGGAGACCGGGGAGCTGTTTTTT.

The V gene is TRBV10-3, the J gene TRBJ1-3; D gene ambiguous. The CDR3 is made up of 13 amino acids. CDR1 ENHRY and CDR2 SYGVKD come from the germline V gene. Trimming cost V 9 bases and J 2 bases, with 11 bases left between them. This chain's CDR3 is CAIGIEAGNTIYF. CDR3 nucleotides: TGTGCCATTGGAATCGAGGCTGGAAACACCATATATTTT.

The chain has TRBV10-3 and TRBJ1-4; D is uncertain. Germline values: CDR1 ENHRY, CDR2 SYGVKD. The CDR3 has 14 amino acids. V lost 4 bases to trimming and J lost 0 bases, with 6 bases between them. The CDR3 nucleotides read TGTGCCATCAGTGGGACCTCAACTAATGAAAAACTGTTTTTT. Translation: CAISGTSTNEKLFF.

This clonotype was counted once. This rearrangement joins TRBV19 to TRBJ1-1; TRBD1 matches at 7 bases. The CDR3 totals 16 residues. Germline assignment: CDR1 LNHDA and CDR2 SQIVND (reference sequence). J lost 6 bases, V lost 6 bases, and 16 bases had no gene match. In DNA, the CDR3 is TGTGCCAGTAGACACCGGGACAGAGTTTCCCGCCCTGAAGCTTTCTTT. Its translation is CASRHRDRVSRPEAFF.

This clonotype was counted between two and nine times. This chain joins TRBV4-1 and TRBJ2-2; 9 bases map to TRBD1. Germline loops: CDR1 MGHRA, CDR2 YSYEKL. The CDR3 spans 15 residues. With 3 bases clipped from V and 7 bases from J, the junction kept 6 bases outside the gene matches. The CDR3 bases are TGCGCCAGCAGCCAGGAGGGACAGGGCGACGGGGAGCTGTTTTTT. Protein sequence: CASSQEGQGDGELFF.

The chain employs TRBV6-1 and TRBJ2-7; D remains unclear. Germline lookup yields CDR1 MNHNS and CDR2 SASEGT. V dropped 5 bases and J dropped 0 bases, with 14 bases sitting between them. The CDR3 is 15 residues long. The CDR3 sequence is CASSLTVQSSYEQYF. CDR3 coding DNA: TGTGCCAGCAGTCTGACGGTCCAAAGCTCCTACGAGCAGTACTTC.

The chain couples TRBV6-5 to TRBJ2-1; the match to TRBD2 covers 8 bases. CDR3 size: 17 residues. J gave up 0 bases and V 0 bases, and 4 bases lay outside the gene matches. Germline loops: CDR1 MNHEY, CDR2 SVGAGI. The CDR3 DNA sequence: TGTGCCAGCAGTTACTCATTACTAGCGGACTCCTACAATGAGCAGTTCTTC. It yields the protein CASSYSLLADSYNEQFF.

This clonotype showed up just a few times. This chain connects TRBV9 to TRBJ2-7; D uncertain. The V end lost 0 bases, the J end lost 7 bases, and 5 bases lay between the germline ends. The CDR3 is made up of 11 amino acids. CDR1 and CDR2 (germline): SGDLS, YYNGEE. This CDR3 is CASSVGREQYF. CDR3 bases: TGTGCCAGCAGCGTAGGAAGAGAGCAGTACTTC.

This clonotype was seen a handful of times. The chain recombines TRBV6-1 with TRBJ1-1, with D uncertain. Germline lookup yields CDR1 MNHNS and CDR2 SASEGT. Trimming took off 3 bases at V and 0 bases at J, with 20 bases between the two ends. This CDR3 contains 18 residues. Here the CDR3 reads CASSEVPGSTFMNTEAFF. In DNA form, the CDR3 reads TGTGCCAGCAGTGAGGTTCCGGGCTCTACCTTCATGAACACTGAAGCTTTCTTT.

V and J are TRBV3-1 and TRBJ2-1, with D unclear. CDR1 is LGHDT, CDR2 YNNKEL, per germline (reference sequence). This CDR3 has 13 amino acids. The ends were cut back, 0 bases at V and 10 bases at J, with 10 bases in the middle. The CDR3 loop is CASSQDPLREQFF. The CDR3 nucleotides read TGTGCCAGCAGCCAAGATCCCCTACGAGAGCAGTTCTTC.

The chain links TRBV20-1 to TRBJ1-2, with 8 bases matching TRBD1. This CDR3 region has 15 residues. Germline values: CDR1 DFQATT, CDR2 SNEGSKA (reference sequence). V dropped 3 bases and J dropped 7; count of bases not matched to a gene: 13. The CDR3 region is CSASGGSQGARGYTF. DNA of the CDR3: TGCAGTGCTAGCGGGGGGAGTCAGGGGGCGCGTGGCTACACCTTC.

As concerns this clonotype: One end of the junction does not line up with germline, which may come from a read error. V is TRBV20-1 and J is TRBJ2-5, with D unclear. This CDR3 comprises 13 residues. Per germline, CDR1 DFQATT and CDR2 SNEGSKA (reference sequence). The CDR3 region has the DNA TGCTGTGCTAGAGATCTACAGAAAGAGACCCAGTACTTC. It yields the protein CCARDLQKETQYF.

This clonotype was recorded a few times. The gene calls are TRBV29-1 and TRBJ2-1; 10 bases agree with TRBD1. Germline V CDR1 and CDR2: SQVTM, ANQGSEA. Trimming took 3 bases from V and 3 from J; bases not matched to a gene: 14. This CDR3 is built from 18 residues. CDR3 sequence (DNA): TGCAGCGTTGATGGGACAGGGGCCCTAGCGGTTAACTACAATGAGCAGTTCTTC. Translated: CSVDGTGALAVNYNEQFF.

The chain carries TRBV12-3 or TRBV12-4 and TRBJ1-6; 7 bases map to TRBD1. V shed 6 bases, J shed 4 bases, and the junction held 6 bases outside the gene matches. The CDR3 contains 15 residues. CDR3 bases: TGTGCCAGCAGGCCGCCGGGACAGTATAATTCACCCCTCCACTTT. Amino acid sequence: CASRPPGQYNSPLHF.

In its sample, this clonotype was seen a few times. The J gene is TRBJ2-6, the V gene TRBV18; D may match TRBD1 or TRBD2 (5 bases each). CDR3 size: 17 residues. Germline lookup yields CDR1 KGHSH and CDR2 LQKENI. The V end was cut by 3 bases, the J end by 2 bases, with 14 bases between. CDR3 region: CASSPDGTLAGANVLTF. The CDR3 bases are TGTGCCAGCTCACCGGACGGGACCCTCGCTGGGGCCAACGTCCTGACTTTC.